The T cell receptor beta chain under discussion was sequenced for a study of T cells after yellow fever vaccination. Study-level information: SMART-Seq v4 Ultra Low Input served to prepare low-cell-number fractions.

The CDR3 extends over 15 amino acids. Germline CDR1 MNHNS, CDR2 SASEGT. V gave up 6 bases and J gave up 5 bases; unmatched junction bases: 10. This clonotype was seen a handful of times. As yet, its antigen is unknown. TCRdb analysed the 5' RACE reads with MiXCR anew, one entry per CDR3 protein. The sample includes approximately 510,000 distinct CDR3 sequences, just over 20% of them seen just once. Study results and caveats: Detected again after the booster were most primary-vaccination clones, at nearly 97% CD4 and more than 70% CD8.

The sequencing here drew on PBMCs, taken less than 25 days after the first yellow fever vaccination. The chain combines TRBV6-1 with TRBJ2-3; 8 bases align to TRBD2. The receptor was isolated from a man aged 18 to 35 who received the YFV17D yellow fever vaccine. DNA of the CDR3: TGTGCCAGCAGACCCAGCGGGGGTTGGGGAGATACGCAGTATTTT. Residues: CASRPSGGWGDTQYF.